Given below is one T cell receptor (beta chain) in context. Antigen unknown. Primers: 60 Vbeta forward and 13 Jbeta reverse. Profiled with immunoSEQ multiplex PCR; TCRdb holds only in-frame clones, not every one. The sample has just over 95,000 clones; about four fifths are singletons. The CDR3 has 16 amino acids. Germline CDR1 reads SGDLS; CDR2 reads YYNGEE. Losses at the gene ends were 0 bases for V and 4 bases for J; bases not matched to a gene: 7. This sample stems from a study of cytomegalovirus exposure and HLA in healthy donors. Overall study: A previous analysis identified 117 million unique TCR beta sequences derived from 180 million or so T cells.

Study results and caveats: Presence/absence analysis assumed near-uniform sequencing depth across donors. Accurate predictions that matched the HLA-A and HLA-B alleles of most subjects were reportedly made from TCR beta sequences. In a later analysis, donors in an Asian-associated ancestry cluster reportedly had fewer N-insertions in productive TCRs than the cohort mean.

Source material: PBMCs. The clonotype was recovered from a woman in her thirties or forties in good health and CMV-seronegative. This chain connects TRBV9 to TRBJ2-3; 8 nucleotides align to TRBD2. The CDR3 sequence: CASSVGWRGVADTQYF. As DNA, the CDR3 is TGTGCCAGCAGCGTAGGATGGCGGGGGGTGGCAGATACGCAGTATTTT. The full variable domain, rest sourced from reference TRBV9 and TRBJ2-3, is DSGVTQTPKHLITATGQRVTLRCSPRSGDLSVYWYQQSLDQGLQFLIQYYNGEERAKGNILERFSAQQFPDLHSELNLSSLELGDSALYFCASSVGWRGVADTQYFGPGTRLTVL.